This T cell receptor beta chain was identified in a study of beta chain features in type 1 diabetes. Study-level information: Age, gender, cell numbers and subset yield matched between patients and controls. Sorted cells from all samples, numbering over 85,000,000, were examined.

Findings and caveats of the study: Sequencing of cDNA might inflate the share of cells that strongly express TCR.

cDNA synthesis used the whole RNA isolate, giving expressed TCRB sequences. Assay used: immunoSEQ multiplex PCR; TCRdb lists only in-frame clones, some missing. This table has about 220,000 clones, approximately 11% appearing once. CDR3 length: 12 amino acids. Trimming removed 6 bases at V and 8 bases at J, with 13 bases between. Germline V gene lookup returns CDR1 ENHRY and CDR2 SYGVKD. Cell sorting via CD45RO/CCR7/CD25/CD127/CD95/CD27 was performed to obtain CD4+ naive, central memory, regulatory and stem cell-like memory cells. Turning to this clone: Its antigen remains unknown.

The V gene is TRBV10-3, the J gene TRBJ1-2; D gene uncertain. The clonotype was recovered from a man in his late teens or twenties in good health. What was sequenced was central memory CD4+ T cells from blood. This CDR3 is CAISAGLQGYTF. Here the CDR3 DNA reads TGTGCCATCAGCGCCGGCCTACAAGGCTACACCTTC.